The 25 T cell receptor beta chains below all came from one sample that was sequenced in a study of shared T cell receptors in the human thymus. TCRdb keeps only in-frame clones here, not all; method: immunoSEQ multiplex PCR. The sample holds 500,000 to 750,000 clones, 88% seen once. These data were also filed under a second study, of human thymus T cells.

The sample was thymocytes. The receptors come from a boy less than two years old with a congenital heart defect.

V is TRBV4-3 and J is TRBJ2-7; D may be TRBD2 (7 bases). CDR3 length equals 15 residues. Germline V gene lookup returns CDR1 LGHNA and CDR2 YSLEER. V was trimmed by 2 bases and J by 2 bases, leaving 13 bases between them. DNA for the CDR3: TGCGCCAGCAGCCAATCCAGCGGGGACACCTACGAGCAGTACTTC. It is translated as CASSQSSGDTYEQYF.

Notes on this clone: Sequence at one end of the junction differs from germline and may be a read error. The genes are TRBV7-9 and TRBJ2-1, with 9 nucleotides matching TRBD2. This CDR3 is 14 amino acids long. CDR1 and CDR2 (germline): SEHNR, FQNEAQ (reference sequence). The CDR3 here is CASSLGGAGGRSVF. The CDR3, as DNA: TGTGCCAGCAGCTTAGGGGGAGCGGGAGGCCGTAGTGTCTTC.

This clone was seen once. The V call is TRBV9, the J call TRBJ2-1; a weak D match, TRBD2 (6 bases). The CDR3 has 15 amino acids. Trimming stripped 4 bases from V and 4 bases from J, with 15 bases between. The germline gives CDR1 SGDLS, CDR2 YYNGEE. CDR3 sequence: CASSPDSGPYNEQFF. CDR3 DNA sequence: TGTGCCAGCAGCCCTGATAGCGGTCCTTACAATGAGCAGTTCTTC.

The chain couples TRBV29-1 to TRBJ2-5; TRBD2 matches at 9 bases. V was pared by 6 bases and J by 6 bases, with 14 bases of the junction left unmatched. Per germline, CDR1 SQVTM and CDR2 ANQGSEA. The length of the CDR3 is 15 residues. This CDR3 reads CSVCGGGRASKTQYF. The CDR3 bases are TGCAGCGTGTGCGGTGGCGGGAGGGCCTCAAAGACCCAGTACTTC.

The rearrangement links TRBV21-1 to TRBJ2-2; the table's D call TRBD2 went unverified against the DNA. TRBV21-1 corresponds to a pseudogene. The CDR3 is made up of 16 amino acids. CDR3 protein: CASSPGLAGGRGELFF. The CDR3 bases are TGTGCCAGCAGCCCGGGACTAGCGGGAGGGCGCGGGGAGCTGTTTTTT.

The rearrangement links TRBV4-1 to TRBJ2-7, with 9 bases fitting TRBD1. This CDR3 region has 15 residues. Germline loops: CDR1 MGHRA, CDR2 YSYEKL. The V segment lost 4 bases and the J segment 1 base; nucleotides outside the gene matches: 5. In nucleotides, the CDR3 is TGCGCCAGCAGCCCTGGGACAGGGTCATCCTACGAGCAGTACTTC. Translated: CASSPGTGSSYEQYF.

The chain couples TRBV5-4 to TRBJ2-2; the D gene is possibly TRBD2 (5 bases). The germline CDR1 and CDR2 sequences are SGHNT and YYREEE (reference sequence). This CDR3 spans 15 amino acids. V dropped 3 bases and J dropped 0 bases, with 9 bases sitting between them. The CDR3 sequence: CASSWPSPNTGELFF. CDR3 sequence (DNA): TGTGCCAGCAGCTGGCCTAGCCCGAACACCGGGGAGCTGTTTTTT.

This chain links TRBV4-3 with TRBJ1-3, with D unclear. The CDR3 has 15 amino acids. V was pared by 3 bases and J by 1 base, with 10 bases between. Germline CDR1 LGHNA, CDR2 YSLEER. This chain's CDR3 is CASSHKKRSGNTIYF. Here the CDR3 DNA reads TGCGCCAGCAGCCACAAAAAGAGGTCTGGAAACACCATATATTTT.

The CDR3 is CAISESSLREYSNQPQHF. In DNA form, the CDR3 reads TGTGCCATCAGTGAGTCGAGTTTGAGGGAGTATAGCAATCAGCCCCAGCATTTT. The rearrangement links TRBV10-3 to TRBJ1-5; D gene uncertain. Trimming took 0 bases from V and 0 from J, leaving 15 bases between them. CDR1 is ENHRY and CDR2 is SYGVKD in the germline V gene. This CDR3 is 18 amino acids long.

The chain links TRBV30 to TRBJ2-3; 7 nucleotides line up with TRBD2. Trimming removed 0 bases from V and 0 bases from J; junction bases left unmatched: 6. The CDR3 loop spans 16 amino acids. Germline V gives CDR1 GTSNPN, CDR2 SVGIG (reference sequence). CDR3 sequence: CAWSVRPAGSTDTQYF. The DNA of the CDR3 is TGTGCCTGGAGTGTACGACCAGCGGGGAGCACAGATACGCAGTATTTT.

This chain links TRBV29-1 with TRBJ2-5; 9 bases are shared with TRBD2. This CDR3 contains 15 residues. V dropped 4 bases and J dropped 1; count of bases not matched to a gene: 7. From germline, CDR1 is SQVTM and CDR2 ANQGSEA. The CDR3 reads CSVGTVAGVQETQYF. The CDR3 DNA reads as TGCAGCGTTGGGACTGTAGCGGGAGTCCAAGAGACCCAGTACTTC.

The chain uses TRBV30 and TRBJ2-1; 9 positions agree with TRBD2. CDR3 length: 15 residues. V shed 0 bases, J shed 2 bases, and the junction held 2 bases outside the gene matches. In germline, CDR1 is GTSNPN, CDR2 SVGIG (reference sequence). The CDR3 DNA follows: TGTGCCTGGAGTGTACTAGCGGGTACCTACAATGAGCAGTTCTTC. Its protein is CAWSVLAGTYNEQFF.

This rearrangement joins TRBV4-1 to TRBJ1-3; a weak D match, TRBD1 (6 bases). Trimming took 4 bases from V and 8 from J, leaving 21 bases between them. The CDR3 is 16 amino acids. CDR1 MGHRA and CDR2 YSYEKL come from the germline V gene. CDR3 bases: TGCGCCAGCAGCCGCAGGACAGCCCCCGGCGCGGACACCATATATTTT. Its translation is CASSRRTAPGADTIYF.

The V call is TRBV7-8, the J call TRBJ2-4; 7 positions match TRBD1. The trim removed 0 bases at V and 15 bases at J, leaving 8 bases unmatched. CDR3 length equals 13 residues. Germline-derived CDR1 and CDR2 are SGHVS and FQNEAQ. As DNA, the CDR3 is TGTGCCAGCAGCTTAGCAGGGACAGCCCCCCTGTACTTC. Protein product: CASSLAGTAPLYF.

V usage is TRBV7-9 and J usage is TRBJ2-2; 8 nucleotides align to TRBD2. The junction had 9 bases not matched to a gene; V was cut back by 6 bases and J by 3 bases. The CDR3 has 16 residues. Looked up from germline, CDR1 is SEHNR and CDR2 is FQNEAQ (reference sequence). The CDR3 DNA reads as TGTGCCAGCAGACCGTCAGCGGGAGCGCACACCGGGGAGCTGTTTTTT. Its protein is CASRPSAGAHTGELFF.

This chain joins TRBV6-5 and TRBJ1-3; D gene unclear. V was clipped by 4 bases and J by 2 bases, with 15 bases between them. Germline V gene data show CDR1 as MNHEY and CDR2 as SVGAGI. The CDR3 runs to 16 residues. CDR3 DNA sequence: TGTGCCAGCAGTTTCCTACGGGAGGGAGCTGGAAACACCATATATTTT. Its translation is CASSFLREGAGNTIYF.

This clone was observed a few times. The chain joins TRBV27 to TRBJ2-7; 7 bases map to TRBD2. The V and J ends lost 5 bases and 5 bases, in that order; junction bases with no gene match: 9. Germline V CDR1 and CDR2: MNHEY, SMNVEV (reference sequence). This CDR3 comprises 14 residues. CDR3 nucleotides: TGTGCCAGCAGTCCCATAGCGGGTAATCACGAGCAGTACTTC. Translated: CASSPIAGNHEQYF.

The genes are TRBV29-1 and TRBJ2-2; 7 bases fit TRBD1. Germline values: CDR1 SQVTM, CDR2 ANQGSEA. The J segment lost 5 bases and the V segment lost 5 bases, leaving 5 bases of the junction unmatched. The CDR3 is 13 amino acids. This CDR3 reads CSVRATGTGELFF. In DNA form, the CDR3 reads TGCAGCGTTCGCGCGACAGGGACCGGGGAGCTGTTTTTT.

This chain uses TRBV27 with TRBJ1-2; D ambiguous. V was cut by 5 bases and J by 5 bases, with 15 bases left in between. Germline loops: CDR1 MNHEY, CDR2 SMNVEV (reference sequence). The CDR3 is 14 amino acids. The CDR3 is CASSPSEGWYGYTF. CDR3 DNA sequence: TGTGCCAGCAGTCCTTCGGAGGGATGGTATGGCTACACCTTC.

In its sample, this clone was seen once. The chain joins TRBV27 to TRBJ1-1; a weak D match, TRBD1 (5 bases). Germline loops: CDR1 MNHEY, CDR2 SMNVEV (reference sequence). The CDR3 is 13 amino acids. The V and J ends lost 10 bases and 1 base respectively, with 13 bases between them. The CDR3 nucleotides are TGTGCCACCGGAACCCAGGGGAACACTGAAGCTTTCTTT. Residues: CATGTQGNTEAFF.

The chain recombines TRBV12-5 with TRBJ2-7, with 8 bases that match TRBD1. The V gene's germline CDR1 is LGHNT and CDR2 FRNRAP. This CDR3 spans 16 amino acids. The trim removed 4 bases at V and 1 base at J, leaving 9 bases unmatched. CDR3 residues: CASGWTLRTGSYEQYF. Written as DNA, the CDR3 is TGTGCTAGTGGTTGGACACTCCGGACAGGGTCCTACGAGCAGTACTTC.

There are a few counts of this clone. The V and J genes are TRBV28 and TRBJ1-5; D gene unclear. Germline-derived CDR1 and CDR2 are MDHEN and SYDVKM. V lost 10 bases to trimming and J lost 2 bases, with 15 bases between them. The CDR3 has 14 amino acids. Here the CDR3 reads CAIEAARGNQPQHF. CDR3 DNA sequence: TGTGCCATAGAGGCAGCCCGGGGCAATCAGCCCCAGCATTTT.

The V gene is TRBV23-1, the J gene TRBJ1-2; no reliable D call. TRBV23-1 is placed among ORFs of uncertain function. The CDR3 consists of 15 residues. V was clipped by 4 bases and J by 0 bases, with 12 bases between them. CDR3 residues: CASSRASLPNYGYTF. CDR3 nucleotide sequence: TGCGCCAGCAGTCGGGCAAGCCTACCTAACTATGGCTACACCTTC.

The rearrangement joins TRBV28 to TRBJ2-7, with TRBD2 matching over 8 bases. The V gene end was trimmed by 7 bases and the J gene end by 4 bases; junction bases not matched to a gene: 15. The CDR3 consists of 16 residues. The germline gives CDR1 MDHEN, CDR2 SYDVKM. In DNA form, the CDR3 reads TGTGCCAGCACAATATTAGCGGGACCCCCGGTTTACGAGCAGTACTTC. Translation: CASTILAGPPVYEQYF. Full variable domain (rest looked up from reference TRBV28 and TRBJ2-7): DVKVTQSSRYLVKRTGEKVFLECVQDMDHENMFWYRQDPGLGLRLIYFSYDVKMKEKGDIPEGYSVSREKKERFSLILESASTNQTSMYLCASTILAGPPVYEQYFGPGTRLTVT.

The V and J genes are TRBV7-9 and TRBJ2-7; D gene uncertain. Looked up from germline, CDR1 is SEHNR and CDR2 is FQNEAQ (reference sequence). Trimming left V 5 bases short and J 6 bases short, with 11 bases between. There are 12 residues in the CDR3. The CDR3 here is CASSPTLPEQYF. CDR3 nucleotides: TGTGCCAGCAGCCCGACTCTTCCCGAGCAGTACTTC. The full variable domain, its missing parts supplied by reference TRBV7-9 and TRBJ2-7, is DTGVSQNPRHKITKRGQNVTFRCDPISEHNRLYWYRQTLGQGPEFLTYFQNEAQLEKSRLLSDRFSAERPKGSFSTLEIQRTEQGDSAMYLCASSPTLPEQYFGPGTRLTVT.